Detailed here is one T cell receptor beta chain. This clone was detected a few times. No antigen is known for it. No much larger clone exists at a distance of one base, and base qualities are not known. The germline ends are 16 bases apart after V is trimmed by 3 bases and J by 5 bases. CDR1 and CDR2 are read off the germline V gene (reference sequence) as LNHDA and SQIVND. Including the terminal cysteine and phenylalanine, the CDR3 comprises 15 residues. Of the read, only the CDR3 DNA is kept; its 45 bases are in frame from base 1. The CDR3 regions of human TCRbeta chains were analyzed by immunosequencing. The published analysis was carried out like this. TCRs in the repertoires were compared against a reference library of SARS-CoV-2-specific TCRs that had been generated with the MIRA antigen-specificity platform. Breadth was defined as the fraction of unique TCRs that were SARS-CoV-2-associated. Depth was defined as the fraction of total T cells that were SARS-CoV-2-associated. Using the MIRA data, every spike-specific TCR was mapped to the spike region that the TCR reacted to and assigned to either a CD4 or a CD8 class. Log10-transformed breadth and depth values were compared by one-way ANOVA with Sidak's multiple comparisons tests. The table was pulled from immuneACCESS by TCRdb, which kept in-frame rearrangements only. Such tables lose some clones; where checked, under half of the loss comes from unresolved V genes, and the rest has no known cause. V, J and clone size are taken as reported in that table, and D and trimming were inferred from the DNA itself. This sample has about 98,000 clones in its table, and 88% of those were observed once. The leading ten clones occupy under 7% of the sample.

This sample is drawn from a study of T cell responses to AZD1222 COVID-19 vaccine (dated by TCRdb to about 2021). Context from the whole study: AZD1222 recipients whose second dose came at about 4 weeks and those whose second dose came at about 12 weeks were combined into one group, since spike-specific TCR depth and breadth did not differ between the two schedules. A total of 230 to 250 trial participants underwent TCR sequencing, of whom roughly 210 had received two doses of AZD1222 and roughly 26 had received two doses of the MenACWY control vaccine. Trial participants were enrolled by age into 18-55, 56-69 and 70-plus year subgroups, with roughly 150, 30 and 60 TCR-sequenced participants respectively. Here is what the overall study found, with its caveats: Spike-specific TCR breadth and depth rose significantly after two AZD1222 doses compared with day 0 and with MenACWY recipients. Conclusions about previously exposed vaccinees are limited because only six or seven AZD1222 recipients were SARS-CoV-2 seropositive at baseline. Participants were mostly white British and included more females than males, and it was suggested by the authors that clonal diversity may have been underestimated. No day 14 peak-response samples were available, so repertoires were characterized only after the peak T cell response. Vaccine-associated CD4 TCRs spanned the whole spike protein, with dominant responses in regions 160-218 and 743-854. In the small 56-69-year group, the increase in depth fell short of significance, most likely because of low power. Reportedly, close to half of the unique spike-specific TCRs recognized epitopes lying outside the regions that are mutated in the B.1.351 and B.1.1.7 variants.

In light of the paper, this sample's time point label describes: baseline before first vaccination. Samples from vaccinated people were obtained from the UK trials COV001 and COV002, which included a single-blind randomized controlled phase 2/3 trial of AZD1222 (ChAdOx1 nCoV-19) in healthy adults. For TCRbeta chain sequencing, PBMC samples from trial participants were taken at day 0 and at day 28 after the second dose. The sequence is built from TRBV19 and TRBJ2-5; the D gene is possibly TRBD1, with 6 bases matching. Sequencing used peripheral blood, obtained on day 0 of AZD1222 vaccination. The receptor was derived from an adult in good health. The CDR3 corresponds to CASSMIQGNSETQYF. The sequenced DNA is TGTGCCAGTAGTATGATACAGGGTAACTCGGAGACCCAGTACTTC.